Below, one T cell receptor beta chain is given with its context. Looked up from germline, CDR1 is SGDLS and CDR2 is YYNGEE. The CDR3 length is 17 residues. The ends were cut back, 0 bases at V and 2 bases at J, with 15 bases in the middle. This sample stems from a study of blood T cell repertoires in COVID-19. Study context: Samples came from the United States, Italy and Spain, spanning acute and convalescent COVID-19. PBMCs, B-cell-depleted T cells, or T cells provided the cDNA or gDNA that made up the material.

In the original analysis: Reference gene primer amplification in the assay estimated nucleated cell counts. Some clones are missing from TCRdb's copy, which holds only in-frame ones; the method was immunoSEQ multiplex PCR. V and J calls and clone size are copied from that table; D and trimming were computed from the DNA. The top ten clones hold roughly 2% of a sample with about 200,000 clones, about 88% of them seen once. The source material was peripheral blood. This chain joins TRBV9 and TRBJ2-1, with D maybe TRBD2 (6 bases). This TCR derives from a middle-aged man with active or convalescent COVID-19. The CDR3 DNA sequence: TGTGCCAGCAGCGTAGGAATCGGGAGAGGGCCCTACAATGAGCAGTTCTTC. This sequence encodes CASSVGIGRGPYNEQFF.